This T cell receptor beta chain was recorded in a study of radiation and T cells in renal cell carcinoma. The repertoire was sequenced with immunoSEQ multiplex PCR; TCRdb's copy has only in-frame clones and lacks some. The sample carries about 88,000 clones, 80% to 90% recorded once. Regarding time point: baseline pretreatment blood. Stated treatment: 15 Gy SBRT to primary tumor, nephrectomy 4 weeks later. This CDR3 contains 15 residues. Germline V gives CDR1 SGHRS, CDR2 YFSETQ. Trimming cost V 1 base and J 5 bases; bases outside gene matches: 8. The chain recombines TRBV5-1 with TRBJ2-7, with 8 bases lining up with TRBD1. This TCR was recovered from a man between 50 and 59 years old with renal cell carcinoma. The material sequenced was blood, taken from a patient whose treatment included radiotherapy and nephrectomy. The CDR3 protein is CASSLSPAGGNEQYF. The CDR3 coding sequence is TGCGCCAGCAGCTTGTCCCCCGCAGGGGGCAACGAGCAGTACTTC.